Sequencing of this TCR beta chain was carried out in a study of cytomegalovirus exposure and HLA in healthy donors. It was with 60 Vbeta and 13 Jbeta primers that the PCR ran. Measured with immunoSEQ multiplex PCR; TCRdb has only the in-frame clones, and not every one. The table records 180,000 or so clones, 82% of them present only once. Findings and caveats of the study: Later, TCR association rates were found to vary by HLA locus, highest for DRB1 and lowest for HLA-C. Sequencing likely caused a cluster of highly shared sequence variants.

CDR3 length: 15 residues. V was pared by 2 bases and J by 4 bases, with 15 bases between. The germline gives CDR1 SGHNT, CDR2 YYREEE (reference sequence). As to this clone: As yet, its antigen is unknown.

This TCR was recovered from a man in his forties in good health and CMV-seronegative. The V gene is TRBV5-4, the J gene TRBJ1-2, with a weak D call TRBD1 (5 bases). Sequencing was carried out using PBMCs. The CDR3 sequence is CASSFGTANVYGYTF. The CDR3 DNA reads TGTGCCAGCAGCTTCGGGACTGCCAACGTCTATGGCTACACCTTC.